These 20 T cell receptor beta chains share one sample of origin, sequenced in a study of HIV-infected patients and healthy controls. All unsorted peripheral T cells were captured because whole blood was used without fractionation. Alpha and beta constant-region primers primed reverse transcription of around 550 ng RNA. Using multiplexing indices, alpha and beta chain libraries were generated apart by chain-specific third strand synthesis. One entry per CDR3 protein results from TCRdb running MiXCR on the 5' RACE reads. This table has approximately 15,000 distinct CDR3 sequences, around 5.5% appearing once. The sequenced sample consisted of blood. Every receptor here comes from an adult in good health.

This clonotype was seen ten or more times. V gene TRBV13 combines with J gene TRBJ1-3; D is ambiguous. Germline lookup yields CDR1 PRHDT and CDR2 FYEKMQ (reference sequence). This CDR3 is 16 amino acids long. V shed 3 bases and J shed 0 bases, with 12 bases lying between them. The chain's CDR3 is CASSFHIRISGNTIYF. DNA of the CDR3: TGTGCCAGCAGCTTCCATATCAGGATCTCTGGAAACACCATATATTTT.

This clonotype was seen many times. The V gene is TRBV5-5, the J gene TRBJ1-1; D is perhaps TRBD1 (6 bases). The germline V and J ends were trimmed by 1 base and 5 bases, with 15 bases remaining between them. This CDR3 spans 15 amino acids. The germline V gene encodes CDR1 SGHKS and CDR2 YYEKEE (reference sequence). The CDR3 region has the DNA TGTGCCAGCAGCTTGAAACCCTCAGGGGATACTGAAGCTTTCTTT. As protein: CASSLKPSGDTEAFF.

Many counts were recorded for this clonotype. This chain links TRBV28 with TRBJ2-3; the D gene could be TRBD1 or TRBD2 (6 bases each). Germline CDR1 is MDHEN and CDR2 is SYDVKM. The ends were cut back, 1 base at V and 2 bases at J, with 16 bases in the middle. The CDR3 is made up of 17 amino acids. CDR3 sequence reads: CASSLSWGGDNTDTQYF. The DNA of the CDR3 is TGTGCCAGCAGTTTATCGTGGGGCGGGGACAACACAGATACGCAGTATTTT.

In this sample, this clonotype is medium-sized. The chain joins TRBV3-1 to TRBJ2-5; D remains ambiguous. There are 16 residues in the CDR3. V lost 3 bases, J lost 0 bases, and 14 bases lay in between. Looked up from germline, CDR1 is LGHDT and CDR2 is YNNKEL (reference sequence). CDR3 bases: TGTGCCAGCAGCCAGGCTACGCCCCTGTACCAAGAGACCCAGTACTTC. Translation: CASSQATPLYQETQYF.

This clonotype was observed at least ten times. V is TRBV10-3 and J is TRBJ1-5; 7 bases align to TRBD1. Germline-derived CDR1 and CDR2 are ENHRY and SYGVKD. This CDR3 is built from 17 residues. Trimming took 3 bases from V and 8 from J; bases not matched to a gene: 16. CDR3 region: CAISETDRRGSGEPQHF. CDR3 bases: TGTGCCATCAGTGAAACGGATCGCAGGGGGAGTGGGGAGCCCCAGCATTTT.

In its sample, this clonotype was seen a few times. This rearrangement joins TRBV19 to TRBJ2-7; 7 bases agree with TRBD1. The CDR3 extends over 17 amino acids. The germline gives CDR1 LNHDA, CDR2 SQIVND (reference sequence). V lost 4 bases and J lost 1; bases outside the gene matches: 13. The CDR3 is CASSRAARQGFSYEQYF. The DNA of the CDR3 is TGTGCCAGTAGTAGAGCCGCCAGACAGGGTTTTTCCTACGAGCAGTACTTC.

At least ten counts were recorded for this clonotype. The genes are TRBV5-1 and TRBJ2-5; D perhaps matches TRBD2 (5 bases). The CDR3 runs to 13 residues. Per the germline V gene, CDR1 is SGHRS and CDR2 is YFSETQ. Trimming pared 2 bases from V and 5 bases from J, leaving 10 bases between. This CDR3 reads CASSFLAEETQYF. In nucleotides, the CDR3 is TGCGCCAGCAGCTTCCTAGCTGAGGAGACCCAGTACTTC.

This clonotype was seen a handful of times. This chain uses TRBV3-1 with TRBJ2-5, with a tentative D call TRBD2 (7 bases). V lost 0 bases and J lost 2, with 22 bases in between. In germline, CDR1 is LGHDT, CDR2 YNNKEL (reference sequence). The length of the CDR3 is 19 residues. The CDR3 sequence: CASSQEAYRAGAQQETQYF. The CDR3 DNA follows: TGTGCCAGCAGCCAAGAAGCGTATAGGGCGGGGGCCCAACAAGAGACCCAGTACTTC.

This clonotype rates as medium-sized. A read error may produce the germline difference seen at one junction end. The rearrangement links TRBV20-1 to TRBJ1-1; D not certain. This CDR3 region has 13 residues. The V gene's germline CDR1 is DFQATT and CDR2 SNEGSKA (reference sequence). The CDR3 here is CSARVRPNPEAFF. CDR3 nucleotides: TGCAGTGCTAGAGTCCGTCCGAACCCTGAAGCTTTCTTT.

This clonotype has at least ten counts. CDR3 nucleotide sequence: TGTGCCAGCAGCTTAAATTCCGGGACTAGCGCAGATACGCAGTATTTT. It translates to CASSLNSGTSADTQYF. This chain connects TRBV7-2 to TRBJ2-3, with 10 bases matching TRBD2. The CDR3 is 16 amino acids. Germline V gives CDR1 SGHTA, CDR2 FQGNSA. Germline trimming cut 2 bases from V and 4 bases from J; bases unmatched to any gene: 6.

Ten or more counts support this clonotype. The rearrangement uses TRBV19 and TRBJ2-1; a weak D match, TRBD1 (5 bases). The CDR3 loop spans 14 amino acids. V lost 3 bases and J 7 bases, leaving 13 bases between the germline ends. Germline-derived CDR1 and CDR2 are LNHDA and SQIVND (reference sequence). Here the CDR3 DNA reads TGTGCCAGTAGTATGAGTATGAAGGGGAATGAGCAGTTCTTC. Translation: CASSMSMKGNEQFF.

Many counts were recorded for this clonotype. The chain recombines TRBV29-1 with TRBJ1-4; a possible D gene is TRBD1 (6 bases). Germline V lookup: CDR1 SQVTM, CDR2 ANQGSEA. The CDR3 totals 11 residues. CDR3 sequence (DNA): TGCAGTGCAAGGGGGAATGAAAAACTGTTTTTT. Translating it yields CSARGNEKLFF.

By its share, this clonotype is medium-sized. The rearrangement uses TRBV29-1 and TRBJ1-2; D call uncertain. V lost 8 bases to trimming and J lost 4 bases, with 11 bases between them. This CDR3 contains 11 residues. CDR1 and CDR2 from the germline V gene are SQVTM and ANQGSEA. CDR3 coding DNA: TGCAGCTTATACGAGGCCTATGGCTACACCTTC. Amino acid sequence: CSLYEAYGYTF.

This clonotype was counted only a few times. The chain recombines TRBV14 with TRBJ2-1; no clear D. Germline V lookup: CDR1 SGHDN, CDR2 FVKESK. Between the trimmed V and J ends, which lost 0 bases and 8 bases, there was a span of 17 bases. The CDR3 has 16 residues. In DNA form, the CDR3 reads TGTGCCAGCAGCCAAGAAATGTGGCTGGAATTTGATGAGCAGTTCTTC. Amino acids: CASSQEMWLEFDEQFF.

This clonotype is judged medium-sized. The chain joins TRBV29-1 to TRBJ2-3; 7 bases agree with TRBD1. J gave up 0 bases and V 7 bases, and 13 bases lay outside the gene matches. The V gene's germline CDR1 is SQVTM and CDR2 ANQGSEA. This CDR3 has 16 amino acids. CDR3 in DNA: TGCAGCGGGACAGGTGGTGGTCTAGTTAGCACAGATACGCAGTATTTT. This codes for CSGTGGGLVSTDTQYF.

This clonotype occurred many times. The chain employs TRBV18 and TRBJ2-5; D is unresolved. This CDR3 has 13 residues. CDR1 and CDR2 from the germline V gene are KGHSH and LQKENI. Trimming cost V 2 bases and J 1 base, with 5 bases left between them. The CDR3, as DNA: TGTGCCAGCTCACCAGGCTTCCAAGAGACCCAGTACTTC. It yields the protein CASSPGFQETQYF.

The table lists this clonotype with many counts. J is TRBJ2-1 and V is TRBV20-1; D gene uncertain. Germline CDR1 reads DFQATT; CDR2 reads SNEGSKA (reference sequence). V dropped 1 base and J dropped 8 bases, with 9 bases sitting between them. The CDR3 length is 12 residues. CDR3 sequence: CSARVFGHEQFF. The CDR3 DNA reads TGCAGTGCTAGAGTGTTTGGTCATGAGCAGTTCTTC.

This clonotype was found many times. This rearrangement joins TRBV5-1 to TRBJ2-1; either TRBD1 or TRBD2 may supply D (5 bases each). From germline, CDR1 is SGHRS and CDR2 YFSETQ. The CDR3 contains 19 residues. V was trimmed by 4 bases and J by 0 bases, leaving 23 bases between them. Here the CDR3 reads CASSPGVREGNISYNEQFF. The CDR3 DNA reads as TGCGCCAGCAGCCCCGGGGTCAGGGAAGGGAATATCTCCTACAATGAGCAGTTCTTC.

This clonotype was counted at least ten times. The rearrangement uses TRBV6-2 or TRBV6-3 and TRBJ2-1; D uncertain. The CDR3 has 11 residues. Trimming pared 6 bases from V and 4 bases from J, leaving 4 bases between. CDR1 is MNHEY, CDR2 SVGEGT, per germline. The CDR3 sequence is CASRAYNEQFF. DNA for the CDR3: TGTGCCAGCAGGGCTTACAATGAGCAGTTCTTC.

The chain uses TRBV10-3 and TRBJ2-7; possible D gene TRBD2, 6 bases. Deletions cut 11 bases from V and 3 bases from J, with 17 bases between. Per the germline V gene, CDR1 is ENHRY and CDR2 is SYGVKD. The CDR3 runs to 13 residues. Here the CDR3 reads CAASAGPNYEQYF. The DNA of the CDR3 is TGTGCCGCGTCGGCGGGGCCGAACTACGAGCAGTACTTC.